Detailed here is one T cell receptor (beta chain). The antigen is not known. This entry belongs to a study of monozygotic twins with inflammatory bowel disease. Points from the study as a whole: It was in IBD patients that TCRbeta diversity (inverse Simpson) was lower than in healthy co-twins. Telling apart the different T cell subtypes was not possible.

Someone took a roughly 2.5 ml blood sample from each of the donors. No sorting of T cells preceded isolation of total RNA from whole blood. The CDR3 runs to 14 residues. Germline loops: CDR1 LNHDA, CDR2 SQIVND (reference sequence). TCRdb reprocessed the 5' RACE reads, with one entry per CDR3 protein and no DNA. The repertoire table contains under 150,000 distinct CDR3 sequences. The sample taken for sequencing was blood. This clonotype was obtained from a human donor with ulcerative colitis or Crohn's disease, or a healthy co-twin of an affected twin (not recorded which). This rearrangement joins TRBV19 to TRBJ2-5. The CDR3 spells CASSVYGIQETQYF.